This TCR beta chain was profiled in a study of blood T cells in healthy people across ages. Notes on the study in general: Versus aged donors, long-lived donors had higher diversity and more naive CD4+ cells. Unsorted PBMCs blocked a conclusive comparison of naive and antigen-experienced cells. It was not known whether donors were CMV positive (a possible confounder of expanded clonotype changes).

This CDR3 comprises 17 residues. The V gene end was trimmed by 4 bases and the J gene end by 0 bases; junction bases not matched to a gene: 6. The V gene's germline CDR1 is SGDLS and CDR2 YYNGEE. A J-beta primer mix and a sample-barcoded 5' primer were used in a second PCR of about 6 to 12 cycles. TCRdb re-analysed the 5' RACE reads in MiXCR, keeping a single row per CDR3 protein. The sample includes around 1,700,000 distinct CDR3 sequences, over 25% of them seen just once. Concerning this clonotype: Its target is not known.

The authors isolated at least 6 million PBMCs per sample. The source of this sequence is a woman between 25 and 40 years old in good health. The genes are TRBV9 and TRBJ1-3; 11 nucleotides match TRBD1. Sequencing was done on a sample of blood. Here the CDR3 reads CASSPGQGASSGNTIYF. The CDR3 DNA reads TGTGCCAGCAGCCCCGGACAGGGGGCTTCCTCTGGAAACACCATATATTTT.